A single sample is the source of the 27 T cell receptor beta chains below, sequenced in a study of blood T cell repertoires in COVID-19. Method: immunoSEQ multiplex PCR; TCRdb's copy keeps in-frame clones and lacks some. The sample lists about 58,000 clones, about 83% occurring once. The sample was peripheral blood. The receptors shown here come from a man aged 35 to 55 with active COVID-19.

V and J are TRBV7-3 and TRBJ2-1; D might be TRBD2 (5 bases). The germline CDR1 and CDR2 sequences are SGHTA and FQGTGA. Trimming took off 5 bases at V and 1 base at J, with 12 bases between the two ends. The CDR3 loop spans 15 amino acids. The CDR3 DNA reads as TGTGCCAGCAGCCTCCCGGGGAGTTCCTACAATGAGCAGTTCTTC. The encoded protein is CASSLPGSSYNEQFF. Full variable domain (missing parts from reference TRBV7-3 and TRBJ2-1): GAGVSQTPSNKVTEKGKYVELRCDPISGHTALYWYRQSLGQGPEFLIYFQGTGAADDSGLPNDRFFAVRPEGSVSTLKIQRTERGDSAVYLCASSLPGSSYNEQFFGPGTRLTVL.

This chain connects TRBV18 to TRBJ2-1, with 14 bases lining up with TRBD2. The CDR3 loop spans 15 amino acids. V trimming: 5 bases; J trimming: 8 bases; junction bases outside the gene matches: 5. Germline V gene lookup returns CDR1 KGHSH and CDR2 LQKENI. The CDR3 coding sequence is TGTGCCAGCTCATACGGGACTAGCGGGAGTTATGAGCAGTTCTTC. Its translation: CASSYGTSGSYEQFF.

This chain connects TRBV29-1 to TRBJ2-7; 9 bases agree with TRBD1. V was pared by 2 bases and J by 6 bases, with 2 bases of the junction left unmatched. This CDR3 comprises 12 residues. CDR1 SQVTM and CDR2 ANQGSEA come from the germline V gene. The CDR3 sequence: CSVESQGAEQYF. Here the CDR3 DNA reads TGCAGCGTTGAATCACAGGGGGCCGAGCAGTACTTC.

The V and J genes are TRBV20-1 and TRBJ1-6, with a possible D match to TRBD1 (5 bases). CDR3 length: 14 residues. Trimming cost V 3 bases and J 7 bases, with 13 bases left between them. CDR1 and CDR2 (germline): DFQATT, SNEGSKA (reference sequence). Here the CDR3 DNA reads TGCAGTGCTAGTTACAGGCGAATCAATTCACCCCTCCACTTT. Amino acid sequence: CSASYRRINSPLHF.

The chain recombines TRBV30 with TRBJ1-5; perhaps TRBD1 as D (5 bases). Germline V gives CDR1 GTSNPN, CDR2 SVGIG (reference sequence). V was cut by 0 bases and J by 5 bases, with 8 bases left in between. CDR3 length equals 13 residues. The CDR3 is CAWSVGGHQPQHF. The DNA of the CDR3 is TGTGCCTGGAGTGTGGGGGGTCATCAGCCCCAGCATTTT.

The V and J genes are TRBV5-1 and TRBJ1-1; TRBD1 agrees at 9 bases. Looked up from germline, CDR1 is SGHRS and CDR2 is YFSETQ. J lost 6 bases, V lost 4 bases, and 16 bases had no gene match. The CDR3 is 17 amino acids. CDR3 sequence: CASSPGQGTKVVSEAFF. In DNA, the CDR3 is TGCGCCAGCAGCCCCGGACAGGGGACGAAGGTGGTTTCTGAAGCTTTCTTT.

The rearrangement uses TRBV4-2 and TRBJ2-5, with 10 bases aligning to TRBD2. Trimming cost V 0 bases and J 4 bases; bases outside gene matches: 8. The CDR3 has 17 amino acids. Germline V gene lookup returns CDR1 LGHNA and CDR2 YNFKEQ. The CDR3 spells CASSQDLIAGGIETQYF. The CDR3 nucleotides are TGTGCCAGCAGCCAAGATCTCATAGCGGGAGGTATAGAGACCCAGTACTTC.

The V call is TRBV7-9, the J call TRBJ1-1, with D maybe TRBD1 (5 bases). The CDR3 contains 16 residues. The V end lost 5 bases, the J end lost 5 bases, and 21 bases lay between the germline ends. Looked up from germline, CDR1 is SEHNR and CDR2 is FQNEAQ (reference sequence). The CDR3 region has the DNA TGTGCCAGCAGCACCTCGGCTACAGGATACGGAACTGAAGCTTTCTTT. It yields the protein CASSTSATGYGTEAFF.

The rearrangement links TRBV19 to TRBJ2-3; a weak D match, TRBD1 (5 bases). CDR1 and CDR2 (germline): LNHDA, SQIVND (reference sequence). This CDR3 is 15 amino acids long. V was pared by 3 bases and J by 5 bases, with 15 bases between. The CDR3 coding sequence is TGTGCCAGTAGTATGATTTTTGGGGCGGTAGATACGCAGTATTTT. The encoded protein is CASSMIFGAVDTQYF.

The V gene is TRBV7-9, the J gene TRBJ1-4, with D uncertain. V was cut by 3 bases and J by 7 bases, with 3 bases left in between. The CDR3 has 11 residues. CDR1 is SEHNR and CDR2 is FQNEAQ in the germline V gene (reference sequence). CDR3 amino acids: CASSLSEKLFF. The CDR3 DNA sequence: TGTGCCAGCAGCTTGAGTGAAAAACTGTTTTTT. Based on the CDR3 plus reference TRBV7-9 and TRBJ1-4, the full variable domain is DTGVSQNPRHKITKRGQNVTFRCDPISEHNRLYWYRQTLGQGPEFLTYFQNEAQLEKSRLLSDRFSAERPKGSFSTLEIQRTEQGDSAMYLCASSLSEKLFFGSGTQLSVL.

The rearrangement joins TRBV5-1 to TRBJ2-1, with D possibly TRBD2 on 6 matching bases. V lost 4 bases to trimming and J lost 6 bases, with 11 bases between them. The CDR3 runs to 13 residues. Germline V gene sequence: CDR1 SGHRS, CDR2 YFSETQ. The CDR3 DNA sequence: TGCGCCAGCAGCGGAATAGCGGCCAATGAGCAGTTCTTC. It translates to CASSGIAANEQFF.

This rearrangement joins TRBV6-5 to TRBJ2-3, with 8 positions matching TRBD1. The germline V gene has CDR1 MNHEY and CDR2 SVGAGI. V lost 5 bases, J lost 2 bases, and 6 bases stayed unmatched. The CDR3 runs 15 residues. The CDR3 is CASSPRTGTTDTQYF. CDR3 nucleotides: TGTGCCAGCAGTCCTCGGACAGGGACCACAGATACGCAGTATTTT.

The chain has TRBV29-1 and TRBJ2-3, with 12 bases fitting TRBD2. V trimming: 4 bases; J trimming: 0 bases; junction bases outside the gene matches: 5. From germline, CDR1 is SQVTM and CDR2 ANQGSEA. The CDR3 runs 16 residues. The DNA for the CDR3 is TGCAGCGTTGTAGGGACTAGCGGGCAAAGCACAGATACGCAGTATTTT. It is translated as CSVVGTSGQSTDTQYF.

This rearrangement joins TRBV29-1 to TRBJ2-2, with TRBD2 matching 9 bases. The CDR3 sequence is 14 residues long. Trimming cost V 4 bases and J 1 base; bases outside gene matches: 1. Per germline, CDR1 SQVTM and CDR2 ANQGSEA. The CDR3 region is CSVVTSGNTGELFF. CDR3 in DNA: TGCAGCGTTGTGACTAGCGGGAACACCGGGGAGCTGTTTTTT.

The chain's CDR3 is CASSFNSGLSGNTIYF. The CDR3 coding sequence is TGCGCCAGCAGCTTCAATTCAGGGCTCTCTGGAAACACCATATATTTT. This chain connects TRBV5-1 to TRBJ1-3, with D possibly matching TRBD1 (5 bases). The CDR3 runs 16 residues. V dropped 2 bases and J dropped 0 bases, with 12 bases sitting between them. Germline V gene data show CDR1 as SGHRS and CDR2 as YFSETQ.

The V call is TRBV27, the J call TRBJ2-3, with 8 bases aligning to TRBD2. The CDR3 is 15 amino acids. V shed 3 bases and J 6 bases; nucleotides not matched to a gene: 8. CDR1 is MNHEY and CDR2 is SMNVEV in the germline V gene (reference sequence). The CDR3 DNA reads TGTGCCAGCAGTTTCGTAGCGGGAAGTATTGATACGCAGTATTTT. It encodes CASSFVAGSIDTQYF.

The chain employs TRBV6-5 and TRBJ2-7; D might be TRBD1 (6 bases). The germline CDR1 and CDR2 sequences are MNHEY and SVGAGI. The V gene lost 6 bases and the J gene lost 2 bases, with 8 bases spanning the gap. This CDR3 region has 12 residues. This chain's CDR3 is CASSSGAYEQYF. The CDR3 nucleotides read TGTGCCAGCAGCTCAGGGGCCTACGAGCAGTACTTC.

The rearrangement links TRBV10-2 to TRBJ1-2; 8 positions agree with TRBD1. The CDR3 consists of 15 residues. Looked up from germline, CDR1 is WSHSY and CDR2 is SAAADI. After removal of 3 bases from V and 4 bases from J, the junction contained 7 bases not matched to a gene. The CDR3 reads CASSDGTGYGYGYTF. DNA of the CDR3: TGCGCCAGCAGTGACGGGACAGGCTATGGCTATGGCTACACCTTC.

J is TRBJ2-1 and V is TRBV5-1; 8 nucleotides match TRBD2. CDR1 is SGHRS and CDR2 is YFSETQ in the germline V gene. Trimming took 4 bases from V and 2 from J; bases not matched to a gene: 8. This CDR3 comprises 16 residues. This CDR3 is CASSAGGGRTYNEQFF. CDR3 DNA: TGCGCCAGCAGCGCCGGGGGCGGGAGGACCTACAATGAGCAGTTCTTC.

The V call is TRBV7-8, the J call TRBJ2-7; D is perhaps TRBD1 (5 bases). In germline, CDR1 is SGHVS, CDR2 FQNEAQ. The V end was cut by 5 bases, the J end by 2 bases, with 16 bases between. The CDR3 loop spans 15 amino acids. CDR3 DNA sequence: TGTGCCAGCAGCCCACGGAGACAGAGTACCTACGAGCAGTACTTC. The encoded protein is CASSPRRQSTYEQYF.

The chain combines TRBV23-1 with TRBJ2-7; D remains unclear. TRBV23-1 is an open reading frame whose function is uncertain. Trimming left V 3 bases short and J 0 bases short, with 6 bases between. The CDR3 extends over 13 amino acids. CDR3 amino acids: CASSQASSYEQYF. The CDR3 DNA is TGCGCCAGCAGTCAGGCTAGCTCCTACGAGCAGTACTTC.

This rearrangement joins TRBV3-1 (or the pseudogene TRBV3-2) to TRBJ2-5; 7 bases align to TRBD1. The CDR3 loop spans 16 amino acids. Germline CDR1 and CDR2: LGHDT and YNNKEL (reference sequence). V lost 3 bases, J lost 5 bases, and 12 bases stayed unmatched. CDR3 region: CASSHSTGLMAETQYF. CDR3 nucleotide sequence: TGTGCCAGCAGCCACTCGACAGGGCTTATGGCGGAGACCCAGTACTTC.

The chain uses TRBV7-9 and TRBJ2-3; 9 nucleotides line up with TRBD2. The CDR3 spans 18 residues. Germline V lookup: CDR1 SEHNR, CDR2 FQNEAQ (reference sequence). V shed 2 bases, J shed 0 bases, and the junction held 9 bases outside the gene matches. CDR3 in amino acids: CASSLKAGGNPSTDTQYF. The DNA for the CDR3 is TGTGCCAGCAGCTTAAAAGCGGGAGGAAACCCTAGCACAGATACGCAGTATTTT.

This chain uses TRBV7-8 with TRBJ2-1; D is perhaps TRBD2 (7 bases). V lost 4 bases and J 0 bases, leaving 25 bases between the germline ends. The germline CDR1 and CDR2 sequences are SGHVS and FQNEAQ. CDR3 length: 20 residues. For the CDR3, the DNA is TGTGCCAGCAGCTCCGGAGGGGGGGGTTCATTTACGAGCTCCTACAATGAGCAGTTCTTC. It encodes CASSSGGGGSFTSSYNEQFF.

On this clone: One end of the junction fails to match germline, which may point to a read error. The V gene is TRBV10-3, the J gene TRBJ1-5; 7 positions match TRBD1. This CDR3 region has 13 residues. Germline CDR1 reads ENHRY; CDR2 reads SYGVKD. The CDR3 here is CAATTGSKQPQHF. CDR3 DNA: TGTGCCGCAACGACAGGGAGCAAGCAGCCCCAGCATTTT.

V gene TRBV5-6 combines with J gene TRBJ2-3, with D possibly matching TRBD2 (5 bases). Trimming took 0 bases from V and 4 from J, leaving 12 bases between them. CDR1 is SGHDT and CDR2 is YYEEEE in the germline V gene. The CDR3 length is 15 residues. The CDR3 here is CASSLVLGGSDTQYF. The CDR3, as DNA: TGTGCCAGCAGCTTGGTACTAGGAGGTTCAGATACGCAGTATTTT.

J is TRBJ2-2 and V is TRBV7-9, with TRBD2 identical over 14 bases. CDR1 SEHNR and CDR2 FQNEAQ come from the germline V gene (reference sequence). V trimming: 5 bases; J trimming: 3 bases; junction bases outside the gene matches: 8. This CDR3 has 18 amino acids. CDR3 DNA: TGTGCCAGCAGCCCAGGACTAGCGGGAGGAACGTACACCGGGGAGCTGTTTTTT. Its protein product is CASSPGLAGGTYTGELFF.